Listed here is a single T cell receptor (beta chain). The CDR3 has 12 amino acids. V lost 3 bases, J lost 14 bases, and 11 bases lay in between. Germline CDR1 is MNHEY and CDR2 is SVGEGT. The sample originates from a study of response to subunit inactivated influenza vaccine. TCRdb processed the RT-PCR reads anew with MiXCR; each CDR3 protein has one entry. The data contain about 780,000 distinct CDR3 sequences, roughly 20% of them singletons. The clonotype comes from a man in his fifties who received an inactivated influenza vaccine. Sequenced material: PBMCs from blood, taken roughly 5 days after vaccination. The J gene is TRBJ1-6, the V gene TRBV6-2 or TRBV6-3, with D uncertain. This CDR3 is CASSYARRALHF. CDR3 DNA: TGTGCCAGCAGTTATGCCCGGAGGGCCCTCCACTTT.